The TCR beta chain under discussion was sequenced for a study of CD8 T cells in Susac syndrome. Random-hexamer reverse transcription was applied to about 0.5 to 1 ug RNA. TCRdb passed the immunoSEQ multiplex PCR reads through MiXCR, listing each CDR3 protein once. The table has about 180,000 distinct CDR3 sequences, 85% to 95% seen once; the top ten hold 0.099%. Sequencing was performed on CD4+ T cells from PBMCs. This clonotype was obtained from a human donor with Susac syndrome.

The CDR3 here is CASSFTTTQYF. The CDR3 DNA sequence: TGTGCCAGCAGCTTCACTACGACGCAGTATTTT. The chain carries TRBV7-2 and TRBJ2-3, with D unresolved. CDR1 is SGHTA, CDR2 FQGNSA, per germline. Trimming took 3 bases from V and 9 from J, leaving 7 bases between them. The CDR3 covers 11 residues.